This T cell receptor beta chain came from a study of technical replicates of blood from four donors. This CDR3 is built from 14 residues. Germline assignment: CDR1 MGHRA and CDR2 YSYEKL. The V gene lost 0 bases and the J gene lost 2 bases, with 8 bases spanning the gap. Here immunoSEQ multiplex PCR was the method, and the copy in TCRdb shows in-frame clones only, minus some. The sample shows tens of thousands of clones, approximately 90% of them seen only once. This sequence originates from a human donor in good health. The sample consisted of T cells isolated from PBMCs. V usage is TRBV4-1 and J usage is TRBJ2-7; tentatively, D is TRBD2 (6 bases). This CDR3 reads CASSQDGGTYEQYF. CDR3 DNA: TGCGCCAGCAGCCAAGACGGGGGTACCTACGAGCAGTACTTC.